What follows are 14 T cell receptor beta chains derived from one specimen sequenced in a study of T cell responses to AZD1222 COVID-19 vaccine. The method was immunoSEQ multiplex PCR; TCRdb's version includes in-frame clones alone and lacks a portion of them. The sample lists 150,000 to 200,000 clones, just over 90% occurring once. The sequencing here drew on peripheral blood, taken on day 0 of AZD1222 vaccination. All receptors come from an adult in good health.

The rearrangement links TRBV12-5 to TRBJ1-5, with D possibly matching TRBD1 (5 bases). V gave up 5 bases and J gave up 4 bases, with 12 bases separating them. The CDR3 length is 14 residues. Germline V gene data show CDR1 as LGHNT and CDR2 as FRNRAP. In DNA, the CDR3 is TGTGCTAGTGGTCCGGTCGGGGGAAATCAGCCCCAGCATTTT. Translated, it gives CASGPVGGNQPQHF.

The J gene is TRBJ2-1, the V gene TRBV14; 10 nucleotides match TRBD1. Trimming took 4 bases from V and 4 from J; bases not matched to a gene: 4. The CDR3 is 15 amino acids. Germline V gene data show CDR1 as SGHDN and CDR2 as FVKESK. In nucleotides, the CDR3 is TGTGCCAGCAGCCTCGGGACAGGGGTTTACAATGAGCAGTTCTTC. This sequence encodes CASSLGTGVYNEQFF.

This CDR3 is CASSTSGTGGDDYGYTF. DNA of the CDR3: TGTGCCAGTAGTACATCCGGGACAGGGGGCGACGACTATGGCTACACCTTC. The chain links TRBV19 to TRBJ1-2; TRBD1 matches at 12 bases. This CDR3 region has 17 residues. Germline assignment: CDR1 LNHDA and CDR2 SQIVND (reference sequence). V lost 4 bases and J lost 3; bases outside the gene matches: 9.

The rearrangement links TRBV19 to TRBJ1-5; 8 nucleotides align to TRBD1. The V gene's germline CDR1 is LNHDA and CDR2 SQIVND (reference sequence). Losses at the gene ends were 9 bases for V and 7 bases for J; bases not matched to a gene: 8. The CDR3 loop spans 13 amino acids. The CDR3 bases are TGTGCCAGCAAGGGGACAGGTGAACAGCCCCAGCATTTT. Translation gives CASKGTGEQPQHF.

The V gene is TRBV6-2 or TRBV6-3, the J gene TRBJ2-7; either TRBD1 or TRBD2 may fit D (5 bases each). This CDR3 is 15 amino acids long. Germline V CDR1 and CDR2: MNHEY, SVGEGT. Trimming removed 5 bases at V and 0 bases at J, with 14 bases between. CDR3 bases: TGTGCCAGCAGTCCCCCCGGGGCGAACTCCTACGAGCAGTACTTC. This encodes CASSPPGANSYEQYF.

The chain employs TRBV11-2 and TRBJ1-2; D gene uncertain. Trimming pared 0 bases from V and 8 bases from J, leaving 13 bases between. The germline V gene encodes CDR1 SGHAT and CDR2 FQNNGV. The CDR3 sequence is 14 residues long. CDR3: CASSLDLYYGGYTF. For the CDR3, the DNA is TGTGCCAGCAGCTTAGATCTGTATTATGGCGGCTACACCTTC. Variable domain in full (rest from reference TRBV11-2 and TRBJ1-2): EAGVAQSPRYKIIEKRQSVAFWCNPISGHATLYWYQQILGQGPKLLIQFQNNGVVDDSQLPKDRFSAERLKGVDSTLKIQPAKLEDSAVYLCASSLDLYYGGYTFGSGTRLTVV.

V is TRBV2 and J is TRBJ2-5; 15 nucleotides match TRBD2. The germline V gene encodes CDR1 SNHLY and CDR2 FYNNEI. V shed 6 bases and J 5 bases; nucleotides not matched to a gene: 4. The CDR3 is made up of 15 amino acids. Here the CDR3 reads CASSGTSGGSETQYF. CDR3 sequence (DNA): TGTGCCAGCAGCGGGACTAGCGGGGGGTCGGAGACCCAGTACTTC.

The chain uses TRBV24-1 and TRBJ2-3; D gene uncertain. The CDR3 contains 15 residues. Germline values: CDR1 KGHDR, CDR2 SFDVKD. V was shortened by 1 base and J by 3 bases, with 10 bases between the two germline ends. This CDR3 reads CATSDLSDRTDTQYF. In DNA, the CDR3 is TGTGCCACCAGTGATTTATCGGACCGAACAGATACGCAGTATTTT.

The chain uses TRBV7-9 and TRBJ2-2; TRBD2 agrees at 11 bases. Losses at the gene ends were 6 bases for V and 1 base for J; bases not matched to a gene: 4. Per the germline V gene, CDR1 is SEHNR and CDR2 is FQNEAQ (reference sequence). The CDR3 has 16 amino acids. The CDR3 protein is CASSRLAGKNTGELFF. Written as DNA, the CDR3 is TGTGCCAGCAGTCGACTAGCGGGGAAGAACACCGGGGAGCTGTTTTTT.

The V call is TRBV7-2, the J call TRBJ1-1; the D is unclear. Trimming took off 5 bases at V and 3 bases at J, with 10 bases between the two ends. The CDR3 has 13 amino acids. The germline CDR1 and CDR2 sequences are SGHTA and FQGNSA. The CDR3 DNA sequence: TGTGCCAGCAGCCCACCTCCGCACACTGAAGCTTTCTTT. This sequence encodes CASSPPPHTEAFF.

The CDR3 region is CASSEALGATGELFF. Written as DNA, the CDR3 is TGTGCCAGCAGTGAAGCGCTCGGGGCCACCGGGGAGCTGTTTTTT. The gene calls are TRBV6-1 and TRBJ2-2; D possibly uses TRBD1 or TRBD2 (5 bases each). Trimming removed 0 bases at V and 4 bases at J, with 9 bases between. The CDR3 consists of 15 residues. Germline values: CDR1 MNHNS, CDR2 SASEGT.

V is TRBV9 and J is TRBJ1-4, with 9 positions matching TRBD1. The germline V gene encodes CDR1 SGDLS and CDR2 YYNGEE. The CDR3 consists of 17 residues. With 4 bases clipped from V and 8 bases from J, the junction kept 15 bases outside the gene matches. CDR3 loop: CASSPRDRASTFEKLFF. The CDR3, as DNA: TGTGCCAGCAGCCCCCGGGACAGGGCCTCCACGTTCGAAAAACTGTTTTTT.

This sequence joins TRBV7-3 and TRBJ2-2, with TRBD2 matching 10 bases. J was trimmed by 10 bases and V by 5 bases; bases with no gene match: 7. This CDR3 has 14 residues. The germline V gene has CDR1 SGHTA and CDR2 FQGTGA. The CDR3 reads CASSPGTSEEELFF. For the CDR3, the DNA is TGTGCCAGCAGCCCTGGGACTAGCGAGGAGGAGCTGTTTTTT. The entire variable domain, with the rest obtained from reference TRBV7-3 and TRBJ2-2, is as follows: GAGVSQTPSNKVTEKGKYVELRCDPISGHTALYWYRQSLGQGPEFLIYFQGTGAADDSGLPNDRFFAVRPEGSVSTLKIQRTERGDSAVYLCASSPGTSEEELFFGEGSRLTVL.

This rearrangement joins TRBV21-1 to TRBJ1-5; TRBD1 reflects the table's D call only, with no check against the DNA. TRBV21-1 is designated a pseudogene. The CDR3 contains 12 residues. The CDR3 spells CASLTGDQPQHF. CDR3 DNA sequence: TGTGCCAGCTTGACAGGGGATCAGCCCCAGCATTTT.